The text below deals with one TCR beta chain. Germline CDR1 and CDR2: SEHNR and FQNEAQ (reference sequence). V was pared by 5 bases and J by 5 bases, with 10 bases between. The CDR3 loop spans 13 amino acids. These data are taken from a study of blood T cell repertoires in COVID-19. Study information: The samples span acute and convalescent COVID-19 from the United States, Italy and Spain.

Recruited during active infection, patients (from Seattle) were subsequently followed longitudinally. Per the authors' pipeline: Reference gene primer amplification gave nucleated cell count estimates. The method was immunoSEQ multiplex PCR; TCRdb's version includes in-frame clones alone and lacks a portion of them. That table supplies the V and J calls and clone size; D and trimming were determined from the DNA. The table records 300,000 to 350,000 clones, 85% to 90% of them present only once. The gene calls are TRBV7-9 and TRBJ1-5, with D possibly being TRBD1 (5 bases). The receptor was derived from a woman aged 40 to 50 with COVID-19, enrolled during active disease. Sequencing input: peripheral blood. For the CDR3, the DNA is TGTGCCAGCAGCCGCGGGGGTCATCAGCCCCAGCATTTT. Protein: CASSRGGHQPQHF.